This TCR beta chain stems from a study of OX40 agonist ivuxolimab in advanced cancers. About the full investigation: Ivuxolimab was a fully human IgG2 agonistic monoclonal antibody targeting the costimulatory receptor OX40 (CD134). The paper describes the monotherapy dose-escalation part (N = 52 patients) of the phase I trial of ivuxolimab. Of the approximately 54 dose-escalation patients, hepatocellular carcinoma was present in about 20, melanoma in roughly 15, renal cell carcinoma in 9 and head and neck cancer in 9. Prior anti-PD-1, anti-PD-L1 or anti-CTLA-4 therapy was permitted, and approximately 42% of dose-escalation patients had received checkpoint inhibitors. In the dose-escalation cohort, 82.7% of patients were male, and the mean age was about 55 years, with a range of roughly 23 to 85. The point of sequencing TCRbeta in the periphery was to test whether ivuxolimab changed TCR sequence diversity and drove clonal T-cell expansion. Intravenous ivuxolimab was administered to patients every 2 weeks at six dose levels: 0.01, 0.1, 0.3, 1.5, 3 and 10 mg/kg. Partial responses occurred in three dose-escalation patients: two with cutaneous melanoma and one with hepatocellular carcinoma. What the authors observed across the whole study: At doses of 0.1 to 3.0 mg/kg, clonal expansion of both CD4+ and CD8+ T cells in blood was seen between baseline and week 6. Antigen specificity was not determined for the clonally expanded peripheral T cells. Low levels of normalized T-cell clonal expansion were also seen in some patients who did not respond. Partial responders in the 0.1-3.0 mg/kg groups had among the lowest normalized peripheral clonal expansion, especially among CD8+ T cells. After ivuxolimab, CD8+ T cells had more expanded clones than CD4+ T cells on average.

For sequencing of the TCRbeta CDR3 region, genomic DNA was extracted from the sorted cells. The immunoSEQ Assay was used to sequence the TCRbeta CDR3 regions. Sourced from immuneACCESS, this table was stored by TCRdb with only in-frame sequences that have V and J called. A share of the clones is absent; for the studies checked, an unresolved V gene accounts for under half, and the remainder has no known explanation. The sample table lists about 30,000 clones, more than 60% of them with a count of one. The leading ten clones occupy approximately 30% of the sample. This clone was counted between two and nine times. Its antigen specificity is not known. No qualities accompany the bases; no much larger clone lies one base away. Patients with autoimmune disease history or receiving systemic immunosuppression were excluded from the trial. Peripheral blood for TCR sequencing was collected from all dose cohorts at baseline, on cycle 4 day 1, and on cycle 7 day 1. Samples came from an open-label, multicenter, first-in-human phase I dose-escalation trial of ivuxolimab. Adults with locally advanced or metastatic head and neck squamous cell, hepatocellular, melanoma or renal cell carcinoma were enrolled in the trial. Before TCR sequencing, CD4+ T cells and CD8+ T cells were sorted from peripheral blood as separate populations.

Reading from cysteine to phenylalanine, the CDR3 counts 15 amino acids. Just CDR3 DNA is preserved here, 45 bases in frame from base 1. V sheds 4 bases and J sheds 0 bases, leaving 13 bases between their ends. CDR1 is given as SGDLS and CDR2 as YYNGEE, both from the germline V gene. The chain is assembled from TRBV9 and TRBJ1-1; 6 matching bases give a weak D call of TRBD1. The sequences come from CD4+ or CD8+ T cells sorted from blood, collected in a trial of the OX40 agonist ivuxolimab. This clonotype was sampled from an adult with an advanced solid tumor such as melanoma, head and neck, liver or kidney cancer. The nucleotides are TGTGCCAGCAGCCCCTGGACAGAGCTGAACACTGAAGCTTTCTTT. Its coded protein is CASSPWTELNTEAFF.